This T cell receptor beta chain came from a study of read filtering for tumor transcriptome and immune sequencing. Study-level information: Patients were around 17 male and around 13 female, mean age 65.9 years, range roughly 45 to 85. After DNase treatment, RNA was made into whole-transcriptome libraries. By R-ISS, stages I, II and III held about 8, 15 and 7 patients. Findings and limits, study-wide: This fraction held mixed bone marrow immune cells after CD138-negative sorting.

CDR1 is SGHRS and CDR2 is YFSETQ in the germline V gene. V dropped 4 bases and J dropped 2; count of bases not matched to a gene: 6. The CDR3 consists of 15 residues. On this clonotype: Its matching antigen is unknown.

From 300 to 400 ng of RNA, a library with molecular barcoded alpha/delta and beta/gamma adaptors was made. MiXCR, applied by TCRdb to the reads, yields one record per CDR3 protein. Of some 22,000 distinct CDR3 sequences in the sample, 20% to 25% were seen once. The chain uses TRBV5-1 and TRBJ2-7; 10 bases are a match to TRBD2. This sequence originates from a donor aged 40 or over with multiple myeloma. The sequenced sample consisted of a population of CD138-negative cells sorted from bone marrow. CDR3 DNA: TGCGCCAGCAGCGCAACGAGCGGGAGGGCCTACGAGCAGTACTTC. Protein: CASSATSGRAYEQYF.